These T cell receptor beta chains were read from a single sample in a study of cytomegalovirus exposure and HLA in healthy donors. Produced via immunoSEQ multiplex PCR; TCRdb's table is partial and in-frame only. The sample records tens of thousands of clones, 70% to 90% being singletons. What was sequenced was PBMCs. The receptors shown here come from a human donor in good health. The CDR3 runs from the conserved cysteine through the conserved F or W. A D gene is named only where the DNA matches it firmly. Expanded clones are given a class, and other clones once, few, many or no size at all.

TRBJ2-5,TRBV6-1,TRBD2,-,TGTGCCAGCAGATGGGAGCGGGGTCCTCAAGAGACCCAGTACTTC,CASRWERGPQETQYF
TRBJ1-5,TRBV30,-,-,TGTGCCTGGAGTCCCCAGTACAATCAGCCCCAGCATTTT,CAWSPQYNQPQHF
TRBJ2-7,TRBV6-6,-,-,TGTGCCAGCCTGGGACTTAAAGACGAGCAGTACTTC,CASLGLKDEQYF
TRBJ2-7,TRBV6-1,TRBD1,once,TGTGCCAGCAGTGCCCGGGACAGGAGGGAGCAGTACTTC,CASSARDRREQYF
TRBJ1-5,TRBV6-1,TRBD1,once,TGTGCCAGCAGTGACCATTGGACAGGTCGCAATCAGCCCCAGCATTTT,CASSDHWTGRNQPQHF
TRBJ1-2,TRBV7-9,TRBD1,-,TGTGCCAGCAGCTTAGGCTCCGGGACAGGGGGCACTATCGGCTATGGCTACACCTTC,CASSLGSGTGGTIGYGYTF
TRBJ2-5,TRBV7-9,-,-,TGTGCCAGCAGCTTAGGGCCTCAAGAGACCCAGTACTTC,CASSLGPQETQYF
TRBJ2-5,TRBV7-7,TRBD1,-,TGTGCCAGCAGCTTAGCCAGGGGGAAGCAAGAGACCCAGTACTTC,CASSLARGKQETQYF
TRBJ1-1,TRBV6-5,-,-,TGTGCCAGCAGTTCCCGGGCTCTAGGGGACACTGAAGCTTTCTTT,CASSSRALGDTEAFF
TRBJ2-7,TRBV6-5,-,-,TGTGCCAGCAGCCTGGGCCCAACCTACGAGCAGTACTTC,CASSLGPTYEQYF
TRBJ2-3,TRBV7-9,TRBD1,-,TGTGCCAGCAGTCAAGGGGGCGGGAGCACAGATACGCAGTATTTT,CASSQGGGSTDTQYF
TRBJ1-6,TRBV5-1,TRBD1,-,TGCGCCAGCAGCCCCGGACAGGGGGATTCACCCCTCCACTTT,CASSPGQGDSPLHF
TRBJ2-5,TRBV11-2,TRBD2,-,TGTGCCAGCAGCTCTTCTAGCGGGGGGGGAGAGACCCAGTACTTC,CASSSSSGGGETQYF
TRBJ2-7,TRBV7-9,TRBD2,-,TGTGCCAGCAGCCCTCTAGCGGGGAAATCCTACGAGCAGTACTTC,CASSPLAGKSYEQYF
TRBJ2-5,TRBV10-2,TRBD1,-,TGCGCCAGCAGTGATGCCCGGGACAGGGGGCGAGAGACCCAGTACTTC,CASSDARDRGRETQYF
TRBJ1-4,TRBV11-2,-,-,TGTGCCAGCAGCTTAGATCGGGCAGGGGACGAAAAACTGTTTTTT,CASSLDRAGDEKLFF
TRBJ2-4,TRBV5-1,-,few,TGCGCCAGCAGCTTGGAAGCAGGGGTCGCCAAAAACATTCAGTACTTC,CASSLEAGVAKNIQYF
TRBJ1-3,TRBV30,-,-,TGTGCCTGGAGTGCGTCTCGGGTTAGCTCTGGAAACACCATATATTTT,CAWSASRVSSGNTIYF
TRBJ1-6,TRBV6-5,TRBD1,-,TGTGCCAGCAAGCTGACAGGGAGCAATTCACCCCTCCACTTT,CASKLTGSNSPLHF
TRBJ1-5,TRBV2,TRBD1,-,TGTGCCAGCAGTCCTTCTGGGACAGGCTTTCTTCCCCAGCATTTT,CASSPSGTGFLPQHF
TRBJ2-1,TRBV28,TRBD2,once,TGTGCCAGCATCAAAACGGGCGGGGGGGCAATTAGGGAGCAGTTCTTC,CASIKTGGGAIREQFF
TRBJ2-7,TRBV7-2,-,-,TGTGCCAGCAGCCCAAGAGACGAGCAGTACTTC,CASSPRDEQYF
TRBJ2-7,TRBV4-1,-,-,TGCGCCAGCAGCTTATCCAAGGGGGAGACCTACGAGCAGTACTTC,CASSLSKGETYEQYF
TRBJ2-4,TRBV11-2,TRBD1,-,TGTGCCAGCAGCCACTCGACAGGGGTATCCAAAAACATTCAGTACTTC,CASSHSTGVSKNIQYF
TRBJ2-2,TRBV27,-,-,TGTGCCAGCAGTCCAGGACTCTTCACCGGGGAGCTGTTTTTT,CASSPGLFTGELFF
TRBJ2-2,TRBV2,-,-,TGTGCCAGCAGGGAACACCCCAGGCCTAACGGGGAGCTGTTTTTT,CASREHPRPNGELFF
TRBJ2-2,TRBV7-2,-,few,TGTGCCAGCAGCTTAAACAGGGGGGGTGCCGGGGAGCTGTTTTTT,CASSLNRGGAGELFF
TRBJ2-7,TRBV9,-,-,TGTGCCAGCAGCCCTATCGGCGGGGTCGCAACCTACGAGCAGTACTTC,CASSPIGGVATYEQYF
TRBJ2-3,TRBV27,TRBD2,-,TGTGCCAGCAGTTTATGGAGCGGGGGGGCGCGAACAGATACGCAGTATTTT,CASSLWSGGARTDTQYF
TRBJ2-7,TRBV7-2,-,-,TGTGCCAGCAGCCCGGGGGTGGGCGGGACCTACGAGCAGTACTTC,CASSPGVGGTYEQYF
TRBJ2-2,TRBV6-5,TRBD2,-,TGTGCCAGCAGCGGAGCGGGGGGGCAAACCGGGGAGCTGTTTTTT,CASSGAGGQTGELFF
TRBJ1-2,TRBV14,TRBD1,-,TGTGCCAGCAGCCGAGACAGGGGTTTAGGATATGGCTACACCTTC,CASSRDRGLGYGYTF
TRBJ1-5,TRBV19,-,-,TGTGCCAGTAGGGGCTCGGGACTATACTCGAGAACCTACAATCAGCCCCAGCATTTT,CASRGSGLYSRTYNQPQHF
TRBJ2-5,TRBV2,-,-,TGTGCCAGCAGTGTACTAGGGTCAGAGACCCAGTACTTC,CASSVLGSETQYF
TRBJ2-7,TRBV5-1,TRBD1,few,TGCGCCAGCAGCAAGGGGACAGGGCCTCAAGGGGAGCAGTACTTC,CASSKGTGPQGEQYF
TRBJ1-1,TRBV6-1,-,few,TGTGCCAGCAGGCCCCTTGACGGGGGGGGCACTGAAGCTTTCTTT,CASRPLDGGGTEAFF
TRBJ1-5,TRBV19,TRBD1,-,TGTGCCACCGAAATTTCAGGGGGCGGAGGCAATCAGCCCCAGCATTTT,CATEISGGGGNQPQHF
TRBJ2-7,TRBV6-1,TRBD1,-,TGTGCCAGCAGTTCCCAGGACAGGGGATTCGACGAGCAGTACTTC,CASSSQDRGFDEQYF
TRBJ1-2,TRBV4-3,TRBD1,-,TGCGCCAGCAGCCATACCACGGGACAGGAGTATGGCTACACCTTC,CASSHTTGQEYGYTF